What follows are 21 T cell receptor beta chains derived from one specimen sequenced in a study of PD-L1 blockade in urothelial cancer. Measured with immunoSEQ multiplex PCR; TCRdb has only the in-frame clones, and not every one. The repertoire holds some 67,000 clones, with roughly 89% as singletons. The sequences come from PBMCs, collected around atezolizumab (anti-PD-L1) treatment. These receptors originate from a man aged 55 to 69 with urothelial cancer.

This chain uses TRBV6-5 with TRBJ2-3; D might be TRBD2 (6 bases). V dropped 5 bases and J dropped 11 bases, with 14 bases sitting between them. This CDR3 region has 12 residues. Germline V gives CDR1 MNHEY, CDR2 SVGAGI. The CDR3, as DNA: TGTGCCAGCAGTCGACCCCGGGGAGGGCAGTATTTT. Protein sequence: CASSRPRGGQYF.

The gene calls are TRBV28 and TRBJ1-5, with 7 nucleotides matching TRBD1. Germline V gene data show CDR1 as MDHEN and CDR2 as SYDVKM. This CDR3 has 20 residues. V shed 5 bases, J shed 4 bases, and the junction held 23 bases outside the gene matches. CDR3 DNA sequence: TGTGCCAGCAGTGTTGGAGTACCGGGACAGCGCTCGTATCGGAATCAGCCCCAGCATTTT. This gives the protein CASSVGVPGQRSYRNQPQHF.

The chain carries TRBV27 and TRBJ2-1; 9 bases fit TRBD2. The CDR3 has 16 amino acids. CDR1 is MNHEY and CDR2 is SMNVEV in the germline V gene (reference sequence). Trimming took 7 bases from V and 6 from J; bases not matched to a gene: 13. CDR3 sequence: CASKLSSASGINEQFF. The CDR3 coding sequence is TGTGCCAGCAAACTGTCTTCGGCTAGCGGGATCAATGAGCAGTTCTTC.

This clone was observed once. The CDR3 spells CASSEGQSNYGYTF. In DNA, the CDR3 is TGTGCCAGCAGTGAGGGACAGTCGAACTATGGCTACACCTTC. The chain carries TRBV2 and TRBJ1-2; TRBD1 matches 7 bases. Germline CDR1 SNHLY, CDR2 FYNNEI. This CDR3 is built from 14 residues. The J segment lost 2 bases and the V segment lost 3 bases, leaving 3 bases of the junction unmatched.

V usage is TRBV4-3 and J usage is TRBJ2-3; TRBD2 matches at 11 bases. The V segment lost 0 bases and the J segment 5 bases; nucleotides outside the gene matches: 16. Germline V gene lookup returns CDR1 LGHNA and CDR2 YSLEER. This CDR3 region has 20 residues. This CDR3 is CASSQDLTSGSLSGGDTQYF. In DNA, the CDR3 is TGCGCCAGCAGCCAAGATCTAACTAGCGGGAGCCTCTCCGGGGGAGATACGCAGTATTTT.

Here the CDR3 reads CASSPGADGLDYGYTF. The CDR3 DNA reads TGTGCCAGCTCACCAGGGGCGGATGGGCTTGACTATGGCTACACCTTC. The chain has TRBV18 and TRBJ1-2; weak D call: TRBD1 (5 bases). The CDR3 has 16 amino acids. Deletions cut 2 bases from V and 3 bases from J, with 16 bases between. Germline V gives CDR1 KGHSH, CDR2 LQKENI. The full variable domain, in which reference TRBV18 and TRBJ1-2 provide the parts outside the CDR3, is NAGVMQNPRHLVRRRGQEARLRCSPMKGHSHVYWYRQLPEEGLKFMVYLQKENIIDESGMPKERFSAEFPKEGPSILRIQQVVRGDSAAYFCASSPGADGLDYGYTFGSGTRLTVV.

The V gene is TRBV7-9, the J gene TRBJ2-7, with D hard to call. The germline V gene encodes CDR1 SEHNR and CDR2 FQNEAQ (reference sequence). V was cut by 1 base and J by 6 bases, with 13 bases left in between. This CDR3 spans 14 amino acids. The CDR3 DNA follows: TGTGCCAGCAGCTTAGATCCCCAGGCCGCCGAGCAGTACTTC. Amino acids: CASSLDPQAAEQYF.

The chain employs TRBV27 and TRBJ1-2, with 8 bases fitting TRBD1. The V gene's germline CDR1 is MNHEY and CDR2 SMNVEV (reference sequence). J lost 1 base, V lost 6 bases, and 10 bases had no gene match. This CDR3 contains 16 residues. The CDR3 region has the DNA TGTGCCAGCAGACTAGGGGGGACAGGTTTTAACTATGGCTACACCTTC. This codes for CASRLGGTGFNYGYTF.

This clone was recorded a few times. The J gene is TRBJ1-2, the V gene TRBV4-2; D gene ambiguous. This CDR3 contains 15 residues. Trimming left V 0 bases short and J 0 bases short, with 8 bases between. Germline CDR1 is LGHNA and CDR2 is YNFKEQ. CDR3 in amino acids: CASSQEAGANYGYTF. The CDR3 DNA sequence: TGTGCCAGCAGCCAAGAGGCCGGGGCTAACTATGGCTACACCTTC.

The chain carries TRBV5-5 and TRBJ1-5; D not resolved. This CDR3 is 16 amino acids long. Germline CDR1 and CDR2: SGHKS and YYEKEE (reference sequence). With 0 bases removed from V and 4 bases from J, the gap between germline ends came to 14 bases. The CDR3 nucleotides read TGTGCCAGCAGCTTGGAGACCGCTCTAGGAAATCAGCCCCAGCATTTT. As protein: CASSLETALGNQPQHF.

The chain combines TRBV4-1 with TRBJ2-3; D not certain. The germline V gene encodes CDR1 MGHRA and CDR2 YSYEKL. Trimming removed 4 bases at V and 2 bases at J, with 10 bases between. The CDR3 has 14 amino acids. CDR3 sequence: CASSPPRDTDTQYF. CDR3 DNA sequence: TGCGCCAGCAGCCCACCTCGAGACACAGATACGCAGTATTTT.

The V call is TRBV19, the J call TRBJ1-4; D uncertain. V was clipped by 4 bases and J by 8 bases, with 17 bases between them. Germline V CDR1 and CDR2: LNHDA, SQIVND (reference sequence). The CDR3 has 15 amino acids. The CDR3 DNA reads TGTGCCAGTAGTACCCGGGATACCCGGGGAGAAAAACTGTTTTTT. Its protein is CASSTRDTRGEKLFF.

The chain carries TRBV19 and TRBJ2-3; a possible D gene is TRBD1 (6 bases). V was trimmed by 6 bases and J by 4 bases, leaving 17 bases between them. The CDR3 has 15 residues. From germline, CDR1 is LNHDA and CDR2 SQIVND (reference sequence). The CDR3 spells CASRQRAGESDTQYF. As DNA, the CDR3 is TGTGCCAGTAGGCAAAGGGCAGGGGAATCAGATACGCAGTATTTT.

The chain joins TRBV4-1 to TRBJ2-1; 9 bases agree with TRBD2. The V gene's germline CDR1 is MGHRA and CDR2 YSYEKL. The CDR3 contains 15 residues. The J segment lost 7 bases and the V segment lost 3 bases, leaving 7 bases of the junction unmatched. The CDR3: CASSQLGTSSNEQFF. The CDR3 DNA follows: TGCGCCAGCAGCCAGCTCGGGACTAGCTCGAATGAGCAGTTCTTC.

The CDR3 is CASRRAGTGSNEQFF. The DNA of the CDR3 is TGTGCCAGCAGACGAGCCGGGACAGGGTCGAATGAGCAGTTCTTC. The chain combines TRBV7-6 with TRBJ2-1, with 9 bases lining up with TRBD1. Trimming took 6 bases from V and 7 from J; bases not matched to a gene: 10. The CDR3 spans 15 residues. The germline CDR1 and CDR2 sequences are SGHVS and FNYEAQ.

V and J are TRBV20-1 and TRBJ2-3; TRBD2 might be the D (5 bases). In germline, CDR1 is DFQATT, CDR2 SNEGSKA (reference sequence). Between the trimmed V and J ends, which lost 4 bases and 5 bases, there was a span of 7 bases. CDR3 length: 11 amino acids. The CDR3 sequence: CSAKRGDTQYF. The CDR3 region has the DNA TGCAGTGCTAAACGGGGAGATACGCAGTATTTT.

The chain is built from TRBV6-5 and TRBJ2-5; the D gene is possibly TRBD2 (6 bases). V was clipped by 6 bases and J by 1 base, with 12 bases between them. CDR1 and CDR2 from the germline V gene are MNHEY and SVGAGI. This CDR3 comprises 14 residues. The CDR3 coding sequence is TGTGCCAGCAGGCGACTAGAAGGCCAAGAGACCCAGTACTTC. Translating it yields CASRRLEGQETQYF.

The J gene is TRBJ2-7, the V gene TRBV10-3; a possible D gene is TRBD2 (6 bases). Between the trimmed V and J ends, which lost 0 bases and 0 bases, there was a span of 12 bases. Germline V gene sequence: CDR1 ENHRY, CDR2 SYGVKD. This CDR3 has 16 amino acids. DNA of the CDR3: TGTGCCATCAGTGAGTCTGGAGCGGGTCCCTCCTACGAGCAGTACTTC. This gives the protein CAISESGAGPSYEQYF.

This clone was seen just once. The chain uses TRBV6-1 and TRBJ1-1; D perhaps matches TRBD1 (6 bases). CDR3 length: 14 amino acids. Germline V gene sequence: CDR1 MNHNS, CDR2 SASEGT. V lost 1 base, J lost 7 bases, and 13 bases lay in between. In DNA form, the CDR3 reads TGTGCCAGCAGTGAAGGTGGGCAGGGGATTGAAGCTTTCTTT. Amino acids: CASSEGGQGIEAFF.

The gene calls are TRBV6-5 and TRBJ2-1, with TRBD1 matching over 10 bases. The CDR3 consists of 15 residues. CDR1 and CDR2 (germline): MNHEY, SVGAGI. The V segment lost 7 bases and the J segment 8 bases; nucleotides outside the gene matches: 11. Here the CDR3 DNA reads TGTGCCAGCACCCCGGGGGACAGGGGAAAGGATGAGCAGTTCTTC. Translation: CASTPGDRGKDEQFF.

This CDR3 is CASSLREITGNTIYF. The CDR3 region has the DNA TGTGCCAGCAGCCTCAGGGAAATAACCGGAAACACCATATATTTT. V and J are TRBV9 and TRBJ1-3, with a possible D match to TRBD1 (5 bases). The germline gives CDR1 SGDLS, CDR2 YYNGEE. This CDR3 spans 15 amino acids. V dropped 4 bases and J dropped 4 bases, with 15 bases sitting between them. The whole variable domain, filled in from reference TRBV9 and TRBJ1-3, reads DSGVTQTPKHLITATGQRVTLRCSPRSGDLSVYWYQQSLDQGLQFLIQYYNGEERAKGNILERFSAQQFPDLHSELNLSSLELGDSALYFCASSLREITGNTIYFGEGSWLTVV.